Below, 8 T cell receptor beta chains from the same sample are listed, as sequenced in a study of cytomegalovirus exposure and HLA in healthy donors. Sequencing used immunoSEQ multiplex PCR; TCRdb keeps in-frame clones, though not all of them. The sample consists of about 160,000 clones, roughly 80% of them appearing once. Sequencing input: PBMCs. The receptors come from a man aged 25 to 40 in good health and CMV-seropositive.

The chain uses TRBV2 and TRBJ2-1, with TRBD2 identical over 12 bases. The CDR3 totals 15 residues. V lost 3 bases to trimming and J lost 7 bases; unmatched junction nucleotides: 4. CDR1 SNHLY and CDR2 FYNNEI come from the germline V gene. CDR3 DNA: TGTGCCAGCAGTGAGATACTAGCGGGGGGAAATGAGCAGTTCTTC. Protein product: CASSEILAGGNEQFF.

The V call is TRBV9, the J call TRBJ2-1; D is perhaps TRBD2 (6 bases). The V gene's germline CDR1 is SGDLS and CDR2 YYNGEE. CDR3 length: 14 amino acids. Trimming left V 0 bases short and J 4 bases short, with 8 bases between. CDR3 sequence: CASSVAGDYNEQFF. DNA of the CDR3: TGTGCCAGCAGCGTAGCGGGAGATTACAATGAGCAGTTCTTC.

The rearrangement links TRBV9 to TRBJ2-1; TRBD2 matches 12 bases. Germline CDR1 reads SGDLS; CDR2 reads YYNGEE. V shed 4 bases and J 9 bases; nucleotides not matched to a gene: 5. The CDR3 extends over 14 amino acids. In DNA form, the CDR3 reads TGTGCCAGCAGCCCCACTAGCGGGAGGACTGAGCAGTTCTTC. Protein sequence: CASSPTSGRTEQFF.

V gene TRBV2 combines with J gene TRBJ2-1; no firm D call. The CDR3 sequence is 11 residues long. Germline loops: CDR1 SNHLY, CDR2 FYNNEI. Trimming stripped 5 bases from V and 8 bases from J, with 7 bases between. The CDR3 DNA sequence: TGTGCCAGCAGTACAACGTATGAGCAGTTCTTC. Its translation: CASSTTYEQFF.

The chain employs TRBV7-9 and TRBJ2-1; weak D call: TRBD2 (6 bases). Germline V gene lookup returns CDR1 SEHNR and CDR2 FQNEAQ (reference sequence). The CDR3 contains 13 residues. Trimming removed 11 bases at V and 5 bases at J, with 16 bases between. DNA of the CDR3: TGTGCCTCCGGGCGGGATCCCCACAATGAGCAGTTCTTC. It encodes CASGRDPHNEQFF.

This clone was detected only once. The chain couples TRBV25-1 to TRBJ2-3; D not resolved. The CDR3 is 13 amino acids. CDR1 is MGHDK, CDR2 SYGVNS, per germline. V lost 7 bases and J 5 bases, leaving 13 bases between the germline ends. The CDR3 sequence is CASTPAAQDTQYF. CDR3 nucleotide sequence: TGTGCCAGCACCCCTGCGGCACAAGATACGCAGTATTTT. Full variable domain (rest looked up from reference TRBV25-1 and TRBJ2-3): EADIYQTPRYLVIGTGKKITLECSQTMGHDKMYWYQQDPGMELHLIHYSYGVNSTEKGDLSSESTVSRIRTEHFPLTLESARPSHTSQYLCASTPAAQDTQYFGPGTRLTVL.

The chain recombines TRBV2 with TRBJ2-3; D is perhaps TRBD2 (6 bases). Germline V gives CDR1 SNHLY, CDR2 FYNNEI. V was shortened by 5 bases and J by 0 bases, with 9 bases between the two germline ends. The CDR3 totals 14 residues. CDR3 amino acids: CASSMRDSTDTQYF. CDR3 DNA: TGTGCCAGCAGTATGCGGGACAGCACAGATACGCAGTATTTT.

The CDR3 DNA is TGTGCCAGCAGCGCGGGACTAGCGGGGGCGCCCTACGAGCAGTACTTC. It translates to CASSAGLAGAPYEQYF. The J gene is TRBJ2-7, the V gene TRBV9; 14 positions match TRBD2. From germline, CDR1 is SGDLS and CDR2 YYNGEE. V shed 3 bases and J 2 bases; nucleotides not matched to a gene: 4. This CDR3 contains 16 residues.